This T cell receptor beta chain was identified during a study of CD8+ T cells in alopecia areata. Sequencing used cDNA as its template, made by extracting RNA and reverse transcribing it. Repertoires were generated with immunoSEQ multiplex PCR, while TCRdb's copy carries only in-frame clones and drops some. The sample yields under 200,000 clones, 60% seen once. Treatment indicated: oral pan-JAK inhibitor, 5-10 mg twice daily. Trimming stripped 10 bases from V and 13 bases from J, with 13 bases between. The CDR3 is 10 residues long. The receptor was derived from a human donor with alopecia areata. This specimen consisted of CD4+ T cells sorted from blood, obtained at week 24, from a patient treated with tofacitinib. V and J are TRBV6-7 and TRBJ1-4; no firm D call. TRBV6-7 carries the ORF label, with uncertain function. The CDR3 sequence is CATAVSRLFF. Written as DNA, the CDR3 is TGTGCCACCGCTGTCAGTCGACTGTTTTTT.